Reported below is one T cell receptor (beta chain). Its antigen is not identified. The table came from immunoSEQ multiplex PCR; TCRdb's copy has only in-frame clones and leaves some out. The data contain about 54,000 clones, approximately 90% of them seen just once; the ten biggest clones take up 8.7%. The CDR3 extends over 15 amino acids. In germline, CDR1 is GTSNPN, CDR2 SVGIG (reference sequence). Trimming shortened V by 0 bases and J by 5 bases, and 16 bases separated the two germline ends. These data are taken from a study of OX40 agonist ivuxolimab in advanced cancers. Broader study findings: CD8+ T cells showed, on average, more clonal expansion than CD4+ cells.

This clonotype originated in an adult with an advanced solid tumor such as melanoma, head and neck, liver or kidney cancer. Sequenced here: CD4+ or CD8+ T cells sorted from blood, sampled in a trial of the OX40 agonist ivuxolimab. This chain uses TRBV30 with TRBJ1-1, with D unresolved. CDR3 nucleotide sequence: TGTGCCTGGAGTGTATTGGGTGCAGGAAATACTGAAGCTTTCTTT. Encoded protein: CAWSVLGAGNTEAFF.